One T cell receptor gamma chain is described in this entry. This clone occurred a few times. This receptor's antigen is unknown. Base quality data are lacking; no much larger clone is found one base away. The same CDR3 is also encoded by other DNA sequences in this sample. This specimen belongs to a study of human gamma delta and Vdelta1 T cells (dated by TCRdb to 2016 to 2018). Regarding the study in general: The study examined Delta One T cells, which are Vd1+ gamma-delta T cells, as cytotoxic effectors against acute myeloid leukemia.

Receptors were amplified or captured by PCR. The sample was run on an Illumina MiSeq. Clones were re-identified by TCRdb from the public reads with CATT, and rows with the same DNA were merged. The sample table holds about 2,900 gamma-chain clones, of which under 6.5% were seen once. The ten largest clones capture about 13% of the sample. CDR1 and CDR2 are drawn from the germline V gene: VENAVY, YDSYNSRV. The CDR3 sequence holds 12 residues, the cysteine and phenylalanine included. The kept DNA is CDR3 alone, 36 bases in frame from the first base. At the junction V is shortened by 3 bases and J by 6 bases; bases outside the gene matches: 5.

The sequence was obtained from a human donor in good health. The sequencing sample was made of naive CD27+ Vdelta1 gamma-delta T cells from blood. This receptor chain uses TRGV8 and TRGJ1 or TRGJ2. Here the CDR3 is given as CATWDSRYKKLF. In nucleotide form, the sequence is TGTGCCACCTGGGATTCACGTTATAAGAAACTCTTT.